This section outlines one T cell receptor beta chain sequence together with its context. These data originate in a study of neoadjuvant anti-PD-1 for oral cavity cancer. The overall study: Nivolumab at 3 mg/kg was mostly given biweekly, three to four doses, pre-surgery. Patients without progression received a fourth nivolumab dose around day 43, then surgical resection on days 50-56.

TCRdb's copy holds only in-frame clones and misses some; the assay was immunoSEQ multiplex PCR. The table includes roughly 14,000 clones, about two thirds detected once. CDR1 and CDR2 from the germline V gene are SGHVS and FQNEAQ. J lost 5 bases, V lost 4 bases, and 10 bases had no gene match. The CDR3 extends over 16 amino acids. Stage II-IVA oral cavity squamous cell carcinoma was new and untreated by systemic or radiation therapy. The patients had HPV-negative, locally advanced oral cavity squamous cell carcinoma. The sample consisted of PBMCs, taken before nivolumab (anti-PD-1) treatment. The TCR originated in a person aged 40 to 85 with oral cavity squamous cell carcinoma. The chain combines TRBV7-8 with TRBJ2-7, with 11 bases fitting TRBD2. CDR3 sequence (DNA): TGTGCCAGCAGCTCCCGAAGACTAGCGGGAACCCACGAGCAGTACTTC. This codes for CASSSRRLAGTHEQYF.